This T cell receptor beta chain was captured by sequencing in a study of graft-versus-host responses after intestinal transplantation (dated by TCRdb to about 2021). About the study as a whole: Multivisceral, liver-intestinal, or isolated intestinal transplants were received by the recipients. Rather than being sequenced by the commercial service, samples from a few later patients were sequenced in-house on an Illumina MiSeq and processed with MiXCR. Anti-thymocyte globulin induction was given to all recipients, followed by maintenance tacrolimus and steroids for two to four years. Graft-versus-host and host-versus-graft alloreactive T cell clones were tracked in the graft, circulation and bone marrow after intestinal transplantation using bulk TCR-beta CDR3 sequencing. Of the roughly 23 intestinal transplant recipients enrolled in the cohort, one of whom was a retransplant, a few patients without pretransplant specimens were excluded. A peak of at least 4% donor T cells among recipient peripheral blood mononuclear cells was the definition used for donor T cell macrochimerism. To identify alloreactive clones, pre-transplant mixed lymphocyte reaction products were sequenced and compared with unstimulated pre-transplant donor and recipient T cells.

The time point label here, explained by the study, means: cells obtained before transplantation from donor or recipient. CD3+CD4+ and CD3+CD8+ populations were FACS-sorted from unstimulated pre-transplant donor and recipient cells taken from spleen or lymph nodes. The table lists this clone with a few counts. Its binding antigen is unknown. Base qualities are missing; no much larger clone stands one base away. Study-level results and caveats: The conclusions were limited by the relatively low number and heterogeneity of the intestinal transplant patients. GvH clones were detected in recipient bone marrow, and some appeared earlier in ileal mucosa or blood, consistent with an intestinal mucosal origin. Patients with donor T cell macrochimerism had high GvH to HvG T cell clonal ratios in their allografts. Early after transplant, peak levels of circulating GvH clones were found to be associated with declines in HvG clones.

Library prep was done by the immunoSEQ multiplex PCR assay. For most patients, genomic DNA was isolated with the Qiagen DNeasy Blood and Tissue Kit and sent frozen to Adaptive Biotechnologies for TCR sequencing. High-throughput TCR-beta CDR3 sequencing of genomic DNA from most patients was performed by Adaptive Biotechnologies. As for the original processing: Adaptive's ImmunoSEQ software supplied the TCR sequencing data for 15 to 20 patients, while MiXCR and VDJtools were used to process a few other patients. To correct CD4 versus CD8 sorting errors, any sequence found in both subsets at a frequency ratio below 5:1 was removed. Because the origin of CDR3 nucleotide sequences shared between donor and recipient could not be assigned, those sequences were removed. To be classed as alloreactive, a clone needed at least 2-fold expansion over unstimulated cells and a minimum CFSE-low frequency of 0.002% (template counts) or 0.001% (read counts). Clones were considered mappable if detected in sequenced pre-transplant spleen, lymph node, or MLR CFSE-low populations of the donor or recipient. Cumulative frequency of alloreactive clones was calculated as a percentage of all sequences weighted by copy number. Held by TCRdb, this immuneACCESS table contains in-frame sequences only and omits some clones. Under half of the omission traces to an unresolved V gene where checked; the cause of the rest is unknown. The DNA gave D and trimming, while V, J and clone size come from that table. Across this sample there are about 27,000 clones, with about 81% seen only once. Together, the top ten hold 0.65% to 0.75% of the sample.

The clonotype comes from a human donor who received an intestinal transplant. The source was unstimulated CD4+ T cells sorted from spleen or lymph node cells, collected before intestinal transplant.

This receptor has the CDR3 CASSESASGAYEQYF. The DNA is as follows: TGCGCCAGCAGTGAGTCGGCTAGCGGGGCCTACGAGCAGTACTTC. This sequence uses TRBV10-1 and TRBJ2-7; TRBD2 matches 9 bases in the middle. Including the terminal cysteine and phenylalanine, the CDR3 comprises 15 residues. Only CDR3 DNA remains: 45 bases, in frame from the first base. Trimming leaves V shorter by 0 bases and J shorter by 2 bases, with the junction holding 2 bases beyond the gene matches. The germline V gene (reference sequence) yields WNHNN for CDR1 and SYGVQD for CDR2.